This note documents a single T cell receptor (beta chain) sequence. Its target is unknown. These data come from a study of T cell repertoires in cytomegalovirus infection. The wider study: The study used recently identified HLA-C-restricted and well-studied HLA-B-restricted CMV epitopes. Based on public TCR beta signatures, there were indications of CMV infection and of a matching HLA type.

CDR3 size: 13 residues. Germline assignment: CDR1 MNHEY and CDR2 SVGEGT. The ends were cut back, 8 bases at V and 1 base at J, with 10 bases in the middle. Using its own MiXCR run on the reads, TCRdb lists one record per CDR3 protein. The sample lists just over 450,000 distinct CDR3 sequences, about 42% occurring once. Overall study results and limits: HLA-C-restricted CMV-specific TCR beta clonotypes were dominant in the ex vivo response. Cumulative public TCR beta family frequency identified carriers of CMV plus the relevant HLA.

Source: cultured PBMCs, taken from culture after CMV antigen stimulation. This receptor was taken from a human donor in good health (CMV status not recorded). Some clones in this sample may be carry-over from other donors' samples. V gene TRBV6-2 or TRBV6-3 combines with J gene TRBJ2-3, with D unclear. The CDR3 is CASGSRRTDTQYF. CDR3 DNA sequence: TGTGCCAGCGGATCGAGACGCACAGATACGCAGTATTTT.